The 27 T cell receptor beta chains presented below share a single source sample, sequenced in a study of T-cell memory formation after mild COVID-19. In TCRdb, the 5' RACE reads were re-called with MiXCR into one record per CDR3 protein. The repertoire has roughly 480,000 distinct CDR3 sequences, around 25% of them found once; the top ten carry under 15%. The material sequenced was PBMCs or a T cell subset sorted from them (not recorded which). Receptors were obtained from an adult woman who had mild COVID-19 (a few samples of this study predate the infection). Cell type and time point are not known.

In this sample, this clonotype turned up a few times. The chain joins TRBV2 to TRBJ1-1, with D tentatively TRBD1 (6 bases). The CDR3 length is 13 residues. Trimming cost V 1 base and J 4 bases, with 7 bases left between them. The germline V gene has CDR1 SNHLY and CDR2 FYNNEI. CDR3 sequence: CASSEEGGTEAFF. The CDR3 bases are TGTGCCAGCAGTGAAGAAGGGGGCACTGAAGCTTTCTTT. The full variable domain, with the rest looked up from reference TRBV2 and TRBJ1-1, is EPEVTQTPSHQVTQMGQEVILRCVPISNHLYFYWYRQILGQKVEFLVSFYNNEISEKSEIFDDQFSVERPDGSNFTLKIRSTKLEDSAMYFCASSEEGGTEAFFGQGTRLTVV.

The V and J genes are TRBV9 and TRBJ1-5, with D perhaps matching TRBD1 (6 bases). V was shortened by 4 bases and J by 5 bases, with 19 bases between the two germline ends. The V gene's germline CDR1 is SGDLS and CDR2 YYNGEE. This CDR3 is built from 16 residues. CDR3 in amino acids: CASSSGEGGGDQPQHF. In DNA form, the CDR3 reads TGTGCCAGCAGCTCAGGGGAGGGTGGGGGCGATCAGCCCCAGCATTTT.

The chain uses TRBV7-3 and TRBJ2-5; 13 positions match TRBD2. CDR3 size: 16 residues. The germline gives CDR1 SGHTA, CDR2 FQGTGA. The junction had 7 bases not matched to a gene; V was cut back by 5 bases and J by 4 bases. CDR3 region: CASSPGTSGIRETQYF. CDR3 nucleotide sequence: TGTGCCAGCAGCCCAGGGACTAGCGGGATAAGAGAGACCCAGTACTTC.

J is TRBJ2-7 and V is TRBV20-1, with TRBD1 identical over 8 bases. Germline V CDR1 and CDR2: DFQATT, SNEGSKA (reference sequence). V trimming: 3 bases; J trimming: 2 bases; junction bases outside the gene matches: 0. The CDR3 is 12 amino acids. The DNA of the CDR3 is TGCAGTGCTAGGGACAGGGCCTACGAGCAGTACTTC. Its protein product is CSARDRAYEQYF.

The chain recombines TRBV10-3 with TRBJ2-7; D tentatively reads TRBD1 or TRBD2 (6 bases each). CDR1 and CDR2 (germline): ENHRY, SYGVKD. Trimming shortened V by 4 bases and J by 3 bases, and 13 bases separated the two germline ends. CDR3 length equals 14 residues. The DNA for the CDR3 is TGTGCCATCAGTGGAGCCGGGGGCGGCTACGAGCAGTACTTC. Its translation is CAISGAGGGYEQYF.

The chain links TRBV7-8 to TRBJ1-5; D might be TRBD1 (5 bases). Trimming took 5 bases from V and 0 from J, leaving 17 bases between them. The CDR3 contains 17 residues. The germline V gene encodes CDR1 SGHVS and CDR2 FQNEAQ. This chain's CDR3 is CASSQRAGTNSNQPQHF. CDR3 DNA sequence: TGTGCCAGCAGCCAGCGGGCAGGGACTAATAGCAATCAGCCCCAGCATTTT.

The V and J genes are TRBV9 and TRBJ2-7; D uncertain. Trimming took 4 bases from V and 0 from J, leaving 11 bases between them. CDR1 SGDLS and CDR2 YYNGEE come from the germline V gene. The CDR3 spans 14 residues. This CDR3 reads CASSPRRNSYEQYF. The CDR3 DNA sequence: TGTGCCAGCAGCCCCCGACGGAACTCCTACGAGCAGTACTTC.

The V and J genes are TRBV28 and TRBJ2-1; the match to TRBD2 covers 14 bases. The CDR3 is 23 amino acids. Per the germline V gene, CDR1 is MDHEN and CDR2 is SYDVKM. The ends lost 5 bases at V and 5 bases at J; junction bases unmatched: 26. This chain's CDR3 is CASSPFLWTTGTSGSSPDNEQFF. As DNA, the CDR3 is TGTGCCAGCAGTCCCTTCCTCTGGACGACTGGGACTAGCGGGAGTTCACCGGACAATGAGCAGTTCTTC.

The chain employs TRBV7-2 and TRBJ1-1; the D is unclear. The CDR3 covers 15 residues. Per germline, CDR1 SGHTA and CDR2 FQGNSA. V dropped 4 bases and J dropped 0 bases, with 12 bases sitting between them. Here the CDR3 reads CASSSLGVMNTEAFF. The CDR3 bases are TGTGCCAGCAGCTCCCTCGGAGTCATGAACACTGAAGCTTTCTTT.

This clonotype was observed a handful of times. CDR3 sequence: CSVVTSGGELFF. CDR3 coding DNA: TGCAGCGTTGTAACTAGCGGCGGGGAGCTGTTTTTT. This chain links TRBV29-1 with TRBJ2-2, with 8 nucleotides matching TRBD2. J was trimmed by 7 bases and V by 4 bases; bases with no gene match: 2. Germline CDR1 reads SQVTM; CDR2 reads ANQGSEA. The length of the CDR3 is 12 residues.

This chain links TRBV29-1 with TRBJ1-2, with D possibly matching TRBD1 (6 bases). Germline CDR1 and CDR2: SQVTM and ANQGSEA. With 5 bases removed from V and 3 bases from J, the gap between germline ends came to 13 bases. The CDR3 extends over 13 amino acids. CDR3 region: CSVTGTDDYGYTF. CDR3 in DNA: TGCAGCGTTACAGGGACGGATGACTATGGCTACACCTTC.

The chain uses TRBV4-3 and TRBJ2-3, with D perhaps matching TRBD2 (6 bases). This CDR3 comprises 17 residues. V was trimmed by 2 bases and J by 4 bases, leaving 19 bases between them. Germline assignment: CDR1 LGHNA and CDR2 YSLEER. In nucleotides, the CDR3 is TGCGCCAGCAGCCAACGGCCAGCGGGCGGGCCGGCAGATACGCAGTATTTT. This sequence encodes CASSQRPAGGPADTQYF.

The rearrangement joins TRBV20-1 to TRBJ1-1; D might be TRBD1 (5 bases). V was pared by 6 bases and J by 1 base, with 15 bases between. The V gene's germline CDR1 is DFQATT and CDR2 SNEGSKA (reference sequence). The CDR3 is 14 amino acids. CDR3 region: CSADFHQGNTEAFF. CDR3 in DNA: TGCAGTGCCGATTTCCATCAGGGGAACACTGAAGCTTTCTTT.

V usage is TRBV5-1 and J usage is TRBJ2-1; TRBD2 matches 7 bases. Unmatched junction bases numbered 2, after V lost 2 bases and J lost 6 bases. Germline CDR1 and CDR2: SGHRS and YFSETQ. The CDR3 is 13 amino acids. DNA for the CDR3: TGCGCCAGCAGCTTCGGGACTACCAATGAGCAGTTCTTC. The encoded protein is CASSFGTTNEQFF.

The CDR3 reads CASSEPRDRVVYEQFF. The CDR3 region has the DNA TGCGCCAGCAGCGAACCCCGGGACAGGGTTGTATATGAGCAGTTCTTC. This chain links TRBV5-1 with TRBJ2-1; 9 nucleotides match TRBD1. CDR3 length equals 16 residues. Germline-derived CDR1 and CDR2 are SGHRS and YFSETQ. The V and J ends lost 4 bases and 8 bases, in that order; junction bases with no gene match: 13. Filled out from reference TRBV5-1 and TRBJ2-1, the complete variable domain reads KAGVTQTPRYLIKTRGQQVTLSCSPISGHRSVSWYQQTPGQGLQFLFEYFSETQRNKGNFPGRFSGRQFSNSRSEMNVSTLELGDSALYLCASSEPRDRVVYEQFFGPGTRLTVL.

The sample holds a few counts of this clonotype. This chain joins TRBV30 and TRBJ2-4; D is unclear. CDR1 and CDR2 (germline): GTSNPN, SVGIG (reference sequence). V lost 5 bases and J lost 2, with 7 bases in between. The CDR3 runs 12 residues. CDR3 DNA: TGTGCCTGGGCCATATCCAAAAACATTCAGTACTTC. Translation: CAWAISKNIQYF. Based on the CDR3 plus reference TRBV30 and TRBJ2-4, the full variable domain is SQTIHQWPATLVQPVGSPLSLECTVEGTSNPNLYWYRQAAGRGLQLLFYSVGIGQISSEVPQNLSASRPQDRQFILSSKKLLLSDSGFYLCAWAISKNIQYFGAGTRLSVL.

V and J are TRBV20-1 and TRBJ1-4, with 7 bases identical to TRBD1. The V and J ends lost 0 bases and 7 bases, in that order; junction bases with no gene match: 8. The germline V gene has CDR1 DFQATT and CDR2 SNEGSKA (reference sequence). This CDR3 comprises 15 residues. CDR3 coding DNA: TGCAGTGCTAGAGATGAGGGGGCGATGGGTGAAAAACTGTTTTTT. Translating it yields CSARDEGAMGEKLFF.

The chain joins TRBV5-1 to TRBJ2-1, with unresolved D. V was pared by 4 bases and J by 5 bases, with 10 bases between. Germline values: CDR1 SGHRS, CDR2 YFSETQ. This CDR3 contains 13 residues. The CDR3 spells CASSIQVDNEQFF. In nucleotides, the CDR3 is TGCGCCAGCAGCATCCAGGTAGACAATGAGCAGTTCTTC. Combining the CDR3 with reference TRBV5-1 and TRBJ2-1 gives the whole variable domain KAGVTQTPRYLIKTRGQQVTLSCSPISGHRSVSWYQQTPGQGLQFLFEYFSETQRNKGNFPGRFSGRQFSNSRSEMNVSTLELGDSALYLCASSIQVDNEQFFGPGTRLTVL.

The chain links TRBV5-6 to TRBJ2-7; 7 bases are a match to TRBD1. Germline CDR1 is SGHDT and CDR2 is YYEEEE. The CDR3 has 13 residues. V trimming: 4 bases; J trimming: 6 bases; junction bases outside the gene matches: 7. CDR3 sequence reads: CASSRDSGGEQYF. CDR3 DNA sequence: TGTGCCAGCAGCCGGGACAGCGGAGGCGAGCAGTACTTC.

This chain uses TRBV15 with TRBJ2-3; 13 bases map to TRBD2. The CDR3 sequence is 16 residues long. CDR1 is LNHNV, CDR2 YYDKDF, per germline (reference sequence). V lost 1 base to trimming and J lost 8 bases; unmatched junction nucleotides: 6. CDR3 nucleotides: TGTGCCACCAGCAGAGGACTAGCGGGAGGTGAGGGTACGCAGTATTTT. Translation: CATSRGLAGGEGTQYF. The whole variable domain, remainder taken from reference TRBV15 and TRBJ2-3, is DAMVIQNPRYQVTQFGKPVTLSCSQTLNHNVMYWYQQKSSQAPKLLFHYYDKDFNNEADTPDNFQSRRPNTSFCFLDIRSPGLGDTAMYLCATSRGLAGGEGTQYFGPGTRLTVL.

This chain connects TRBV29-1 to TRBJ2-7; 11 nucleotides agree with TRBD1. The germline gives CDR1 SQVTM, CDR2 ANQGSEA. CDR3 size: 12 residues. CDR3 amino acids: CSAGTGGTEQYF. In DNA form, the CDR3 reads TGCAGTGCCGGGACAGGGGGGACCGAGCAGTACTTC.

The chain uses TRBV24-1 and TRBJ2-2; D may be TRBD2 (6 bases). Trimming stripped 1 base from V and 1 base from J, with 9 bases between. This CDR3 contains 16 residues. The germline gives CDR1 KGHDR, CDR2 SFDVKD. CDR3 sequence (DNA): TGTGCCACCAGTGATTTTCCTAGCGTGAACACCGGGGAGCTGTTTTTT. This translates into CATSDFPSVNTGELFF.

This clonotype has just a few counts. The J gene is TRBJ2-7, the V gene TRBV2; D is perhaps TRBD1 (6 bases). Germline loops: CDR1 SNHLY, CDR2 FYNNEI. The CDR3 has 14 residues. V was cut by 3 bases and J by 6 bases, with 15 bases left in between. The CDR3 loop reads CASSDLARGGEQYF. The CDR3 nucleotides are TGTGCCAGCAGTGACTTGGCCCGAGGGGGCGAGCAGTACTTC.

This clonotype showed up just once. The chain uses TRBV29-1 and TRBJ2-3; a weak D match, TRBD2 (5 bases). V was trimmed by 2 bases and J by 5 bases, leaving 14 bases between them. Germline values: CDR1 SQVTM, CDR2 ANQGSEA. The CDR3 is 14 amino acids. The CDR3 sequence is CSVEFPQGRDTQYF. CDR3 in DNA: TGCAGCGTTGAATTTCCGCAAGGGAGAGATACGCAGTATTTT.

This rearrangement joins TRBV6-1 to TRBJ1-5, with 8 bases lining up with TRBD1. Germline V lookup: CDR1 MNHNS, CDR2 SASEGT. This CDR3 is built from 17 residues. The J segment lost 0 bases and the V segment lost 4 bases, leaving 8 bases of the junction unmatched. CDR3 loop: CASSGTGSGYSNQPQHF. As DNA, the CDR3 is TGTGCCAGCAGTGGGACAGGGTCCGGGTATAGCAATCAGCCCCAGCATTTT.

This clonotype was detected many times. The V gene is TRBV5-4, the J gene TRBJ1-6, with unresolved D. CDR1 SGHNT and CDR2 YYREEE come from the germline V gene (reference sequence). The CDR3 sequence is 14 residues long. V lost 0 bases and J 9 bases, leaving 10 bases between the germline ends. The CDR3 loop is CASSLGGEGSPLHF. As DNA, the CDR3 is TGTGCCAGCAGCTTGGGGGGTGAGGGTTCACCCCTCCACTTT. The variable domain in full, with the rest retrieved from reference TRBV5-4 and TRBJ1-6, is ETGVTQSPTHLIKTRGQQVTLRCSSQSGHNTVSWYQQALGQGPQFIFQYYREEENGRGNFPPRFSGLQFPNYSSELNVNALELDDSALYLCASSLGGEGSPLHFGNGTRLTVT.

V usage is TRBV7-8 and J usage is TRBJ1-4; D might be TRBD1 (5 bases). The V gene's germline CDR1 is SGHVS and CDR2 FQNEAQ. V lost 0 bases, J lost 7 bases, and 9 bases lay in between. The CDR3 has 14 residues. The CDR3 is CASSLARVGEKLFF. For the CDR3, the DNA is TGTGCCAGCAGCTTAGCCAGGGTGGGTGAAAAACTGTTTTTT. Looking up the rest from reference TRBV7-8 and TRBJ1-4 gives the full variable domain: GAGVSQSPRYKVAKRGQDVALRCDPISGHVSLFWYQQALGQGPEFLTYFQNEAQLDKSGLPSDRFFAERPEGSVSTLKIQRTQQEDSAVYLCASSLARVGEKLFFGSGTQLSVL.